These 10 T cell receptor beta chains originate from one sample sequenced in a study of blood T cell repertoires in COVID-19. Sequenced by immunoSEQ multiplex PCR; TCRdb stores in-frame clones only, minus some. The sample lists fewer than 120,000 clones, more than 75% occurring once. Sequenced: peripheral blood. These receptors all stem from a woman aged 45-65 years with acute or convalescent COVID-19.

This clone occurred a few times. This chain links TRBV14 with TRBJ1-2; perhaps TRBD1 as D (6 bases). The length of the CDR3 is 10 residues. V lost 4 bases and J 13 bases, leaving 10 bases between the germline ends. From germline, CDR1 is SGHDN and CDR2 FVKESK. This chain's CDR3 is CASSPGDCTF. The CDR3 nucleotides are TGTGCCAGCAGCCCAGGGGATTGCACCTTC.

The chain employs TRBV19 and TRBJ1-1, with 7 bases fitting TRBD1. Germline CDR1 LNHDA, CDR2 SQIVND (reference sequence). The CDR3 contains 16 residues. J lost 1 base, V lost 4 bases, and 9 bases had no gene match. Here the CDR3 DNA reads TGTGCCAGTAGTACGGACATCCACAGGGGGAACACTGAAGCTTTCTTT. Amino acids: CASSTDIHRGNTEAFF.

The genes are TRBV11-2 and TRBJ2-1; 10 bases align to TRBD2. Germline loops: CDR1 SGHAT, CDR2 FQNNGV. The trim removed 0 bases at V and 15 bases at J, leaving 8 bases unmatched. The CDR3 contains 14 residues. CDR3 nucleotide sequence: TGTGCCAGCAGCTTAGAGGGCCTAGCGGGAGTTCTGTTCTTC. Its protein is CASSLEGLAGVLFF.

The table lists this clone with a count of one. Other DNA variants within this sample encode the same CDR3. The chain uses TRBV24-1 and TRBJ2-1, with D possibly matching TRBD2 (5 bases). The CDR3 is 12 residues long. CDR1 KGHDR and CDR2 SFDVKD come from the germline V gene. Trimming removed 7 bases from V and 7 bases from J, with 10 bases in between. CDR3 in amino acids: CATSLAGNEQFF. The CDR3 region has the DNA TGTGCCACCAGCCTAGCTGGGAATGAGCAGTTCTTC.

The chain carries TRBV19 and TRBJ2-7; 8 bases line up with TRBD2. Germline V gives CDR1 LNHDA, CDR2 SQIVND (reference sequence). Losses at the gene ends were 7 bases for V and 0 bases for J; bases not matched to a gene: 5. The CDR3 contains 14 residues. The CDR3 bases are TGTGCCAGTAAAACTAGCGGAAACTCCTACGAGCAGTACTTC. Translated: CASKTSGNSYEQYF.

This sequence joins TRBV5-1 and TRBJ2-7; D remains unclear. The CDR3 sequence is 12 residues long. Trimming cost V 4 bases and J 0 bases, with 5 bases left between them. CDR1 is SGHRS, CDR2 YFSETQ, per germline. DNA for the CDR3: TGCGCCAGCAGCCCGAGCTCCTACGAGCAGTACTTC. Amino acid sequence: CASSPSSYEQYF.

The CDR3 region is CASSERGLGEQYF. CDR3 coding DNA: TGTGCCAGCAGTGAAAGAGGCCTCGGCGAGCAGTACTTC. The gene calls are TRBV6-1 and TRBJ2-7; D is unresolved. CDR1 MNHNS and CDR2 SASEGT come from the germline V gene. The V end was cut by 2 bases, the J end by 6 bases, with 11 bases between. CDR3 size: 13 residues.

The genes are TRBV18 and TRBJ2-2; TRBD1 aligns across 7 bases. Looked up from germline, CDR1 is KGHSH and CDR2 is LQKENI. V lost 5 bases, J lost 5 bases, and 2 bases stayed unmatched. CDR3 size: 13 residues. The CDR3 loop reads CASSTTGTGELFF. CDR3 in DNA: TGTGCCAGCTCAACGACAGGGACCGGGGAGCTGTTTTTT. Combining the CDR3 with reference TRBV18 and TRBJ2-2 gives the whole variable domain NAGVMQNPRHLVRRRGQEARLRCSPMKGHSHVYWYRQLPEEGLKFMVYLQKENIIDESGMPKERFSAEFPKEGPSILRIQQVVRGDSAAYFCASSTTGTGELFFGEGSRLTVL.

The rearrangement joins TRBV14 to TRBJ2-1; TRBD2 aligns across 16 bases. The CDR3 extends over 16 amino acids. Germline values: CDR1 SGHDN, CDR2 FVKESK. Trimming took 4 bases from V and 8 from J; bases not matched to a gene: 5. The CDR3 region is CASSPPGLAGGHEQFF. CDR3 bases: TGTGCCAGCAGCCCCCCGGGACTAGCGGGAGGGCATGAGCAGTTCTTC.

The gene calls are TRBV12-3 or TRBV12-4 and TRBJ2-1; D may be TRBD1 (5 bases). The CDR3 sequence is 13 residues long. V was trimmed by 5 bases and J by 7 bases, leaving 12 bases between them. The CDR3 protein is CASSLGPPNEQFF. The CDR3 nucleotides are TGTGCCAGCAGTCTGGGGCCTCCTAATGAGCAGTTCTTC.